This T cell receptor beta chain was profiled in a study of blood T cells in healthy people across ages. Donors ranged from about 6 to 90 years old and were healthy Caucasians in Russia. This CDR3 has 17 residues. V lost 5 bases, J lost 1 base, and 8 bases stayed unmatched. CDR1 is SGHTA and CDR2 is FQGNSA in the germline V gene. With a J-beta primer mix and a sample-barcoded 5' primer, a second PCR ran about 7 to 12 cycles. TCRdb passed the 5' RACE reads through MiXCR, listing each CDR3 protein once. Of more than 650,000 distinct CDR3 sequences in the sample, about 24% were seen once. Specimen: blood. The origin of this receptor is an older man in good health. The chain is built from TRBV7-2 and TRBJ2-3; 11 bases fit TRBD2. The CDR3 nucleotides read TGTGCCAGCAGCCTCATACTAGCGGGGGCAGGCACAGATACGCAGTATTTT. Protein sequence: CASSLILAGAGTDTQYF.